These 22 T cell receptor beta chains originate from one sample sequenced in a study of blood T cells in healthy people across ages. Alongside a J-beta primer mix, a sample-barcoded 5' primer served in a second PCR lasting roughly 6 to 11 cycles. From the 5' RACE reads, TCRdb called clonotypes with MiXCR, one entry per CDR3 protein. The table lists about 640,000 distinct CDR3 sequences, around three fifths of them singletons, with over 35% in the top ten. Sequencing was performed on blood. The receptor source for this set is a man in his sixties in good health.

This clonotype was counted many times. This chain uses TRBV5-1 with TRBJ2-3; D possibly corresponds to TRBD1 (5 bases). The CDR3 is made up of 14 amino acids. Germline loops: CDR1 SGHRS, CDR2 YFSETQ. The V end was cut by 4 bases, the J end by 2 bases, with 11 bases between. CDR3 DNA: TGCGCCAGCAGCAGAGACAGTTCCACAGATACGCAGTATTTT. Translation: CASSRDSSTDTQYF.

The rearrangement joins TRBV5-1 to TRBJ1-4; D is uncertain. V was trimmed by 3 bases and J by 0 bases, leaving 9 bases between them. The CDR3 totals 15 residues. CDR1 is SGHRS and CDR2 is YFSETQ in the germline V gene. The CDR3 coding sequence is TGCGCCAGCAGCTATAGGATCACAACTAATGAAAAACTGTTTTTT. Amino acid sequence: CASSYRITTNEKLFF.

This clonotype was seen a few times. V is TRBV6-5 and J is TRBJ2-5, with 10 bases fitting TRBD2. Germline CDR1 is MNHEY and CDR2 is SVGAGI. J was trimmed by 5 bases and V by 6 bases; bases with no gene match: 9. This CDR3 comprises 15 residues. The CDR3 DNA reads as TGTGCCAGCAGCCGGACTAGCGGTTATATGGAGACCCAGTACTTC. This codes for CASSRTSGYMETQYF.

This clonotype appeared many times. The V gene is TRBV7-2, the J gene TRBJ2-1; D tentatively fits TRBD1 or TRBD2 (7 bases each). V lost 3 bases and J 7 bases, leaving 10 bases between the germline ends. This CDR3 comprises 13 residues. Germline CDR1 and CDR2: SGHTA and FQGNSA. The CDR3: CASSFQGGNEQFF. As DNA, the CDR3 is TGTGCCAGCAGCTTCCAGGGGGGGAATGAGCAGTTCTTC.

J is TRBJ1-2 and V is TRBV20-1; 7 nucleotides align to TRBD1. The CDR3 length is 14 residues. J gave up 8 bases and V 1 base, and 10 bases lay outside the gene matches. CDR1 and CDR2 from the germline V gene are DFQATT and SNEGSKA (reference sequence). CDR3 sequence (DNA): TGCAGTGCTAGAGTGGACAGGAACCAGGGGGGCTACACCTTC. Residues: CSARVDRNQGGYTF.

The chain uses TRBV9 and TRBJ2-5; the match to TRBD1 covers 9 bases. The J call may be mistaken, given a closer DNA end match to TRBJ2-7. Germline-derived CDR1 and CDR2 are SGDLS and YYNGEE. CDR3 length equals 20 residues. CDR3 DNA: TGTGCCAGCAGCGTAGGAGGAACTTTTGTCGCTGGGACAGGGCTGAACGAGCAGTACTTC. This encodes CASSVGGTFVAGTGLNEQYF.

There are a few counts of this clonotype. The chain recombines TRBV6-5 with TRBJ2-5; D is unclear. The CDR3 extends over 11 amino acids. With 7 bases removed from V and 5 bases from J, the gap between germline ends came to 8 bases. Germline V gene lookup returns CDR1 MNHEY and CDR2 SVGAGI. This CDR3 reads CASTWVETQYF. The CDR3 coding sequence is TGTGCCAGCACGTGGGTGGAGACCCAGTACTTC.

The chain recombines TRBV3-1 with TRBJ1-2; D remains ambiguous. The V end was cut by 1 base, the J end by 4 bases, with 13 bases between. CDR3 length equals 15 residues. Germline loops: CDR1 LGHDT, CDR2 YNNKEL (reference sequence). The CDR3 is CASSQGGGRIYGYTF. DNA of the CDR3: TGTGCCAGCAGCCAAGGTGGTGGGCGAATCTATGGCTACACCTTC.

For this clonotype: One junction end disagrees with the germline gene, perhaps due to a read error. The genes are TRBV7-8 and TRBJ2-7; 8 nucleotides line up with TRBD2. This CDR3 has 15 amino acids. From germline, CDR1 is SGHVS and CDR2 FQNEAQ. CDR3 nucleotide sequence: TGTGCCAGCAGCCCGTTCCGGGGGGGGGCAAAGACCCAGTACTTT. It is translated as CASSPFRGGAKTQYF.

This chain joins TRBV5-7 and TRBJ1-5; TRBD1 might be the D (5 bases). TRBV5-7 is noted as an ORF with a role that remains uncertain. The V end lost 4 bases, the J end lost 0 bases, and 20 bases lay between the germline ends. The CDR3 contains 18 residues. Here the CDR3 DNA reads TGTGCCAGCAGCCCTACCAGAAGGGACGGCTCTAGCAATCAGCCCCAGCATTTT. It encodes CASSPTRRDGSSNQPQHF.

This clonotype was seen repeatedly, ten times or more. The rearrangement links TRBV4-2 to TRBJ2-3, with 8 bases matching TRBD2. Germline lookup yields CDR1 LGHNA and CDR2 YNFKEQ. The CDR3 length is 18 residues. J gave up 2 bases and V 3 bases, and 13 bases lay outside the gene matches. The CDR3 DNA follows: TGTGCCAGCAGCCAGATGGGAGTAGGTAGCGGGATCACAGATACGCAGTATTTT. It translates to CASSQMGVGSGITDTQYF.

This clonotype was found once. V and J are TRBV11-2 and TRBJ2-1, with 7 bases identical to TRBD2. V trimming: 4 bases; J trimming: 3 bases; junction bases outside the gene matches: 6. There are 15 residues in the CDR3. Germline V gene data show CDR1 as SGHAT and CDR2 as FQNNGV. The CDR3 reads CASSSTGTNYNEQFF. DNA for the CDR3: TGTGCCAGCAGCTCGACCGGGACTAACTACAATGAGCAGTTCTTC.

The chain carries TRBV20-1 and TRBJ1-2; possible D gene TRBD1, 5 bases. CDR3 length equals 15 residues. V was trimmed by 2 bases and J by 4 bases, leaving 17 bases between them. The germline CDR1 and CDR2 sequences are DFQATT and SNEGSKA (reference sequence). CDR3 loop: CSARQTGTPSYGYTF. The CDR3 region has the DNA TGCAGTGCTAGACAGACCGGGACCCCGAGCTATGGCTACACCTTC.

The rearrangement uses TRBV12-3 or TRBV12-4 and TRBJ1-3; D remains ambiguous. Trimming shortened V by 5 bases and J by 1 base, and 9 bases separated the two germline ends. The CDR3 sequence is 14 residues long. The CDR3 DNA reads as TGTGCCAGCAGTCCCTTAGGGTCTGGAAACACCATATATTTT. It codes for CASSPLGSGNTIYF.

This clonotype was counted only a few times. The chain employs TRBV25-1 and TRBJ2-1; no clear D. CDR1 and CDR2 (germline): MGHDK, SYGVNS. Trimming took 3 bases from V and 9 from J, leaving 9 bases between them. The CDR3 has 12 residues. The CDR3 coding sequence is TGTGCCAGCAGTGACGGGTTCACTGAGCAGTTCTTC. Translation gives CASSDGFTEQFF.

This chain connects TRBV4-1 to TRBJ1-2; the D is unclear. CDR3 size: 16 residues. Germline lookup yields CDR1 MGHRA and CDR2 YSYEKL. V gave up 1 base and J gave up 2 bases, with 14 bases separating them. CDR3 bases: TGCGCCAGCAGCCAAGGGTCCTCGGCTTCCAACTATGGCTACACCTTC. Protein product: CASSQGSSASNYGYTF.

The chain combines TRBV5-1 with TRBJ2-5, with D perhaps matching TRBD2 (6 bases). Germline V gene data show CDR1 as SGHRS and CDR2 as YFSETQ. V shed 4 bases and J shed 9 bases, with 19 bases lying between them. This CDR3 is built from 14 residues. The CDR3 region is CASSDRTTDMAQYF. In nucleotides, the CDR3 is TGCGCCAGCAGCGATCGGACTACTGATATGGCCCAGTACTTC.

This sequence joins TRBV28 and TRBJ2-1, with 9 bases lining up with TRBD1. Germline V lookup: CDR1 MDHEN, CDR2 SYDVKM. V lost 3 bases, J lost 5 bases, and 2 bases stayed unmatched. This CDR3 has 14 residues. CDR3 loop: CASSFGDRDNEQFF. The CDR3 DNA reads TGTGCCAGCAGTTTCGGGGACAGGGACAATGAGCAGTTCTTC.

The J gene is TRBJ2-1, the V gene TRBV20-1; tentatively, D is TRBD2 (5 bases). Germline V gene lookup returns CDR1 DFQATT and CDR2 SNEGSKA (reference sequence). This CDR3 is 14 amino acids long. Between the trimmed V and J ends, which lost 1 base and 6 bases, there was a span of 13 bases. This CDR3 is CSARGELALNEQFF. The CDR3 DNA sequence: TGCAGTGCTAGAGGGGAGCTGGCCCTCAATGAGCAGTTCTTC.

The DNA for the CDR3 is TGCGCCAGCAGCCAAGACCACCCAGCCTACAATGAGCAGTTCTTC. Protein: CASSQDHPAYNEQFF. The chain is built from TRBV4-1 and TRBJ2-1; D remains unclear. The CDR3 is 15 amino acids. V shed 0 bases and J shed 2 bases, with 8 bases lying between them. Germline V lookup: CDR1 MGHRA, CDR2 YSYEKL.

This clonotype was seen more than once but under ten times. The chain couples TRBV11-2 to TRBJ1-4; TRBD1 is a possible D gene (6 bases). Per the germline V gene, CDR1 is SGHAT and CDR2 is FQNNGV. The CDR3 contains 12 residues. Trimming shortened V by 3 bases and J by 11 bases, and 10 bases separated the two germline ends. CDR3 loop: CASSLNQGKLFF. The CDR3 DNA follows: TGTGCCAGCAGCTTGAACCAGGGGAAACTGTTTTTT.

The chain is built from TRBV9 and TRBJ2-1; D is perhaps TRBD2 (5 bases). Germline assignment: CDR1 SGDLS and CDR2 YYNGEE. The V end lost 0 bases, the J end lost 6 bases, and 10 bases lay between the germline ends. The CDR3 consists of 14 residues. CDR3 protein: CASSVVGGFNEQFF. The CDR3 DNA sequence: TGTGCCAGCAGCGTAGTTGGAGGTTTCAATGAGCAGTTCTTC.